In its sample, the clone carrying this T cell receptor beta chain ranks as medium-sized (0.01 to 0.1%). No antigen is known for it. V lost 0 bases to trimming and J lost 4 bases, with 15 bases between them. CDR1 and CDR2 from the germline V gene are LNHDA and SQIVND (reference sequence). The CDR3 has 16 residues. This sample is part of a study of PD-1 blockade in classical Hodgkin lymphoma. Following autologous stem cell transplantation, relapse occurred in every patient, and exposure to brentuximab vedotin varied. Best responses were complete response, partial response or progressive disease. Points from the study as a whole: The study reported lower baseline TCR diversity in newly diagnosed patients than in healthy donors. TCR diversity rose significantly by C4D1 in CD4+ but not CD8+ cells. The diversity seen at baseline in complete responders resembled that of newly diagnosed patients.

Only in-frame clones appear in the TCRdb table, and some are missing; sequencing was by immunoSEQ multiplex PCR. The sample has tens of thousands of clones, 71% seen once; the top ten hold more than 2.5%. The sequence was collected from a human donor with classical Hodgkin lymphoma. The chain joins TRBV19 to TRBJ1-1, with D possibly being TRBD1 (5 bases). The specimen was peripheral blood mononuclear cells (PBMCs), collected before the second cycle of nivolumab. The CDR3 sequence: CASSIDLVDRGTEAFF. In nucleotides, the CDR3 is TGTGCCAGTAGTATAGATCTAGTAGATAGGGGCACTGAAGCTTTCTTT.